Below, 22 T cell receptor beta chains from the same sample are listed, as sequenced in a study of blood T cell repertoires in COVID-19. Clones were read by immunoSEQ multiplex PCR, and TCRdb kept only the in-frame ones, dropping some. This table holds nearly 250,000 clones, 85% found once. The sequencing input was PBMCs or T cells enriched from blood (not recorded which). The receptors shown here come from a woman aged 50 to 65 with acute COVID-19.

The gene calls are TRBV12-3 or TRBV12-4 and TRBJ1-5; D is unresolved. Trimming removed 3 bases from V and 3 bases from J, with 6 bases in between. The CDR3 length is 13 residues. The CDR3 region is CASSLRANQPQHF. CDR3 nucleotides: TGTGCCAGCAGTTTGAGGGCCAATCAGCCCCAGCATTTT.

This clone was recorded only once. The genes are TRBV27 and TRBJ1-2, with 8 bases fitting TRBD1. Germline V gene data show CDR1 as MNHEY and CDR2 as SMNVEV (reference sequence). This CDR3 comprises 15 residues. The trim removed 2 bases at V and 5 bases at J, leaving 7 bases unmatched. The CDR3 region is CASSLDRTGRYGYTF. The CDR3 DNA reads TGTGCCAGCAGTTTAGATCGGACAGGGCGATATGGCTACACCTTC.

V usage is TRBV5-1 and J usage is TRBJ2-2; the match to TRBD2 covers 13 bases. The CDR3 has 15 residues. CDR1 SGHRS and CDR2 YFSETQ come from the germline V gene. V shed 3 bases, J shed 5 bases, and the junction held 1 base outside the gene matches. CDR3 loop: CASSSGLAGTGELFF. CDR3 sequence (DNA): TGCGCCAGCAGCTCGGGACTAGCGGGGACCGGGGAGCTGTTTTTT.

This chain joins TRBV2 and TRBJ1-2; TRBD1 aligns across 7 bases. The CDR3 is 14 residues long. Trimming at V came to 6 bases and at J to 8 bases, leaving 12 bases not matched to a gene. Germline V gene data show CDR1 as SNHLY and CDR2 as FYNNEI. The CDR3 nucleotides are TGTGCCAGCAGCGAAATTGACAGGGTGAAAGGCTACACCTTC. Amino acid sequence: CASSEIDRVKGYTF.

V gene TRBV5-4 combines with J gene TRBJ2-7, with D possibly TRBD1 on 6 matching bases. Germline CDR1 SGHNT, CDR2 YYREEE (reference sequence). V was pared by 0 bases and J by 0 bases, with 10 bases between. The CDR3 loop spans 15 amino acids. This CDR3 is CASSLEGDGSYEQYF. CDR3 nucleotide sequence: TGTGCCAGCAGCTTGGAGGGGGACGGCTCCTACGAGCAGTACTTC.

The genes are TRBV2 and TRBJ2-7; D may be TRBD1 (5 bases). CDR3 size: 13 residues. Germline CDR1 is SNHLY and CDR2 is FYNNEI. V was shortened by 6 bases and J by 3 bases, with 12 bases between the two germline ends. CDR3: CASSPDTLYEQYF. Here the CDR3 DNA reads TGTGCCAGCAGCCCGGACACACTCTACGAGCAGTACTTC.

The J gene is TRBJ1-5, the V gene TRBV6-2 or TRBV6-3, with 7 bases matching TRBD1. Germline CDR1 reads MNHEY; CDR2 reads SVGEGT. V shed 2 bases and J 3 bases; nucleotides not matched to a gene: 4. The CDR3 contains 15 residues. The CDR3 bases are TGTGCCAGCAGTTACCGGGGACAGAACAATCAGCCCCAGCATTTT. Translating it yields CASSYRGQNNQPQHF.

This clone has just a few counts. This chain joins TRBV5-8 and TRBJ2-2; 9 bases align to TRBD1. V dropped 5 bases and J dropped 3; count of bases not matched to a gene: 5. The CDR3 totals 15 residues. The germline CDR1 and CDR2 sequences are SGHTS and YDEGEE. CDR3 sequence: CASSYRGRDTGELFF. The DNA for the CDR3 is TGTGCCAGCAGTTACAGGGGGCGCGACACCGGGGAGCTGTTTTTT.

The chain links TRBV7-9 to TRBJ1-2; maybe TRBD1 (5 bases). Looked up from germline, CDR1 is SEHNR and CDR2 is FQNEAQ (reference sequence). The CDR3 loop spans 18 amino acids. V gave up 0 bases and J gave up 3 bases, with 20 bases separating them. CDR3: CASSLAGPGQRKDYGYTF. CDR3 DNA sequence: TGTGCCAGCAGCTTAGCCGGCCCAGGACAAAGAAAGGACTATGGCTACACCTTC. Full variable domain (rest looked up from reference TRBV7-9 and TRBJ1-2): DTGVSQNPRHKITKRGQNVTFRCDPISEHNRLYWYRQTLGQGPEFLTYFQNEAQLEKSRLLSDRFSAERPKGSFSTLEIQRTEQGDSAMYLCASSLAGPGQRKDYGYTFGSGTRLTVV.

The V call is TRBV7-9, the J call TRBJ2-1; TRBD1 matches at 9 bases. The V segment lost 5 bases and the J segment 9 bases; nucleotides outside the gene matches: 8. The CDR3 covers 14 residues. Germline CDR1 reads SEHNR; CDR2 reads FQNEAQ (reference sequence). CDR3 sequence reads: CASSPGQGRSEQFF. In nucleotides, the CDR3 is TGTGCCAGCAGCCCGGGACAGGGTAGGAGTGAGCAGTTCTTC.

The chain combines TRBV7-2 with TRBJ2-3; 11 nucleotides align to TRBD2. The length of the CDR3 is 16 residues. CDR1 is SGHTA and CDR2 is FQGNSA in the germline V gene. V shed 5 bases, J shed 2 bases, and the junction held 6 bases outside the gene matches. The CDR3 loop reads CASSHLAGGNTDTQYF. In DNA, the CDR3 is TGTGCCAGCAGCCATCTAGCGGGGGGCAACACAGATACGCAGTATTTT.

This chain connects TRBV27 to TRBJ1-2; TRBD1 is a possible D gene (5 bases). The CDR3 consists of 14 residues. Germline V gives CDR1 MNHEY, CDR2 SMNVEV (reference sequence). V was pared by 7 bases and J by 3 bases, with 15 bases between. The CDR3 nucleotides are TGTGCCAGCAAAATCGGCAGGGCGGACTATGGCTACACCTTC. It yields the protein CASKIGRADYGYTF.

The V call is TRBV18, the J call TRBJ1-2, with 9 positions matching TRBD1. Germline V CDR1 and CDR2: KGHSH, LQKENI. CDR3 size: 14 residues. With V trimmed by 3 bases and J by 5 bases, 4 bases remained unmatched. The chain's CDR3 is CASSPGQGRYGYTF. The DNA for the CDR3 is TGTGCCAGCTCACCCGGACAGGGGAGGTATGGCTACACCTTC.

The DNA of the CDR3 is TGTGCCAGCAGCCTACAGGGGCCGAACACCGGGGAGCTGTTTTTT. It is translated as CASSLQGPNTGELFF. The genes are TRBV11-2 and TRBJ2-2; TRBD1 matches at 7 bases. Unmatched junction bases numbered 3, after V lost 5 bases and J lost 0 bases. This CDR3 has 15 amino acids. In germline, CDR1 is SGHAT, CDR2 FQNNGV.

This chain uses TRBV7-2 with TRBJ1-2, with a weak D call TRBD1 (5 bases). CDR1 is SGHTA, CDR2 FQGNSA, per germline. The CDR3 contains 13 residues. Trimming shortened V by 0 bases and J by 12 bases, and 14 bases separated the two germline ends. The CDR3 DNA sequence: TGTGCCAGCAGCTTAGCGGGATGGGGGGAAGACACCTTC. It translates to CASSLAGWGEDTF.

This rearrangement joins TRBV6-2 or TRBV6-3 to TRBJ2-2; 8 nucleotides line up with TRBD2. Germline CDR1 MNHEY, CDR2 SVGEGT. Unmatched junction bases numbered 5, after V lost 4 bases and J lost 7 bases. The CDR3 length is 14 residues. CDR3: CASSFGSGIGELFF. CDR3 bases: TGTGCCAGCAGTTTCGGTAGCGGGATCGGGGAGCTGTTTTTT.

J is TRBJ1-6 and V is TRBV5-1; perhaps TRBD1 as D (6 bases). The germline gives CDR1 SGHRS, CDR2 YFSETQ. V lost 5 bases to trimming and J lost 10 bases, with 16 bases between them. CDR3 size: 14 residues. The CDR3 coding sequence is TGCGCCAGCAGGTCACAGGGTTTGCACTCACCCCTCCACTTT. Residues: CASRSQGLHSPLHF.

The chain employs TRBV30 and TRBJ2-3, with TRBD1 matching 9 bases. The V and J ends lost 7 bases and 2 bases, in that order; junction bases with no gene match: 4. The CDR3 length is 13 residues. The germline V gene has CDR1 GTSNPN and CDR2 SVGIG (reference sequence). The CDR3 here is CASGQGYTDTQYF. As DNA, the CDR3 is TGTGCCTCGGGACAGGGATACACAGATACGCAGTATTTT.

The chain uses TRBV7-2 and TRBJ2-1; the match to TRBD2 covers 8 bases. The junction had 10 bases not matched to a gene; V was cut back by 2 bases and J by 1 base. CDR1 and CDR2 (germline): SGHTA, FQGNSA. This CDR3 is 18 amino acids long. CDR3 sequence: CASSLKVPGLGSYNEQFF. The CDR3 bases are TGTGCCAGCAGCTTAAAAGTCCCGGGACTAGGGTCCTACAATGAGCAGTTCTTC.

Here the CDR3 DNA reads TGTGCCAGCAGCTCTAAAACCCGGACAGCCCCTAATGAAAAACTGTTTTTT. It codes for CASSSKTRTAPNEKLFF. This chain links TRBV3-1 (or the pseudogene TRBV3-2) with TRBJ1-4; the D gene is possibly TRBD1 (6 bases). This CDR3 is built from 17 residues. V was clipped by 5 bases and J by 3 bases, with 19 bases between them. The V gene's germline CDR1 is LGHDT and CDR2 YNNKEL (reference sequence).

The sample holds one count of this clone. The chain combines TRBV7-2 with TRBJ2-5; 10 nucleotides match TRBD1. The V and J ends lost 5 bases and 4 bases, in that order; junction bases with no gene match: 7. Per the germline V gene, CDR1 is SGHTA and CDR2 is FQGNSA. The CDR3 consists of 15 residues. CDR3 protein: CASSTRDRGRETQYF. CDR3 DNA sequence: TGTGCCAGCAGCACCCGGGACAGGGGACGAGAGACCCAGTACTTC. The full variable domain, completed using reference TRBV7-2 and TRBJ2-5, is GAGVSQSPSNKVTEKGKDVELRCDPISGHTALYWYRQSLGQGLEFLIYFQGNSAPDKSGLPSDRFSAERTGGSVSTLTIQRTQQEDSAVYLCASSTRDRGRETQYFGPGTRLLVL.

The rearrangement uses TRBV5-1 and TRBJ1-2; D possibly corresponds to TRBD1 (5 bases). Germline CDR1 SGHRS, CDR2 YFSETQ. V lost 0 bases and J lost 7, with 13 bases in between. This CDR3 has 14 residues. CDR3 bases: TGCGCCAGCAGCTTGGGATTTGGGGCATCTGGCTACACCTTC. Translated: CASSLGFGASGYTF.